Listed below are T cell receptor beta chains from one sample, sequenced in a study of blood T cell repertoires in COVID-19. Only in-frame clones appear in the TCRdb table, and some are missing; sequencing was by immunoSEQ multiplex PCR. The data show about 220,000 clones, around 83% seen once. Sequenced material: peripheral blood. These receptor sequences come from a man aged 50 to 60 with active or convalescent COVID-19. Both conserved end residues are part of each CDR3. The order of the fields is V gene, J gene, D gene, clone size, CDR3 protein, CDR3 DNA. D genes are given only for firm matches. Where a row states a size, it is once, few, many or the class of an expanded clone; other rows omit it.

>TRBV5-6|TRBJ1-2|NA|NA
CASSLPGAYGYTF
TGTGCCAGCAGCTTACCAGGGGCTTATGGCTACACCTTC
>TRBV5-5|TRBJ2-1|TRBD2|NA
CASSLGVSGDEQFF
TGTGCCAGCAGCTTGGGGGTTAGCGGGGATGAGCAGTTCTTC
>TRBV7-8|TRBJ1-4|TRBD1|few
CASSLDRGGDNEKLFF
TGTGCCAGCAGCTTAGACAGGGGGGGGGATAATGAAAAACTGTTTTTT
>TRBV19|TRBJ2-7|NA|NA
CASSIQDSQYEQYF
TGTGCCAGTAGTATACAGGACAGCCAATACGAGCAGTACTTC
>TRBV4-3|TRBJ1-3|TRBD1|NA
CASSHQDRGERNTIYF
TGCGCCAGCAGCCATCAAGACAGGGGGGAGAGAAACACCATATATTTT
>TRBV5-4|TRBJ2-4|NA|NA
CASSFGGRPLAKNIQYF
TGTGCCAGCAGCTTTGGGGGGAGACCCTTAGCCAAAAACATTCAGTACTTC
>TRBV5-1|TRBJ1-3|TRBD1|NA
CASSHSRTGVGNTIYF
TGCGCCAGCAGCCACTCCCGGACAGGGGTTGGAAACACCATATATTTT
>TRBV10-3|TRBJ1-1|NA|NA
CAISERQGSTEAFF
TGTGCCATCAGTGAGAGGCAGGGGAGCACTGAAGCTTTCTTT
>TRBV20-1|TRBJ2-7|NA|NA
CSASIGSAAYEQYF
TGCAGTGCTAGTATCGGCAGCGCCGCCTACGAGCAGTACTTC
>TRBV27|TRBJ2-1|NA|once
CASSSPQGRYNEQFF
TGTGCCAGCAGTTCCCCGCAGGGCCGGTACAATGAGCAGTTCTTC
>TRBV5-1|TRBJ1-1|TRBD1|NA
CASSLGTGRTEAFF
TGCGCCAGCAGCCTCGGGACAGGAAGGACTGAAGCTTTCTTT
>TRBV6-2/TRBV6-3|TRBJ2-5|TRBD1|NA
CASSYQGEAETQYF
TGTGCCAGCAGTTACCAGGGGGAAGCAGAGACCCAGTACTTC
>TRBV4-3|TRBJ2-7|NA|NA
CASSQDPQAGRYEQYF
TGCGCCAGCAGCCAAGATCCACAAGCGGGCCGTTACGAGCAGTACTTC
>TRBV7-2|TRBJ2-7|NA|NA
CASSTTGADGYYEQYF
TGTGCCAGCAGCACCACCGGAGCGGACGGATACTACGAGCAGTACTTC
>TRBV6-1|TRBJ1-3|NA|NA
CASSEAAGGSGNTIYF
TGTGCCAGCAGTGAAGCGGCGGGGGGCTCGGGAAACACCATATATTTT
>TRBV24-1|TRBJ2-7|NA|NA
CATSDPTGAGEQYF
TGTGCCACCAGTGACCCCACTGGGGCCGGGGAGCAGTACTTC
>TRBV4-3|TRBJ1-2|NA|once
CASSQKTENYGYTF
TGCGCCAGCAGCCAAAAGACAGAGAACTATGGCTACACCTTC
>TRBV19|TRBJ1-2|TRBD1|NA
CASSSRTGGVYTF
TGTGCCAGTAGTAGCCGGACAGGGGGTGTTTACACCTTC
>TRBV5-1|TRBJ2-5|NA|NA
CASSLEQGQETQYF
TGCGCCAGCAGCTTGGAACAGGGTCAAGAGACCCAGTACTTC
>TRBV3-1/TRBV3-2|TRBJ2-1|TRBD2|NA
CASSQDKQPGTSGYNEQFF
TGTGCCAGCAGCCAAGATAAGCAGCCCGGGACTAGCGGATACAATGAGCAGTTCTTC
>TRBV5-1|TRBJ1-2|NA|NA
CASSLSRDPLYGYTF
TGCGCCAGCAGCTTGTCGCGGGACCCTCTATATGGCTACACCTTC
>TRBV7-2|TRBJ2-3|NA|NA
CASSLSVDTQYF
TGTGCCAGCAGCTTAAGCGTGGATACGCAGTATTTT